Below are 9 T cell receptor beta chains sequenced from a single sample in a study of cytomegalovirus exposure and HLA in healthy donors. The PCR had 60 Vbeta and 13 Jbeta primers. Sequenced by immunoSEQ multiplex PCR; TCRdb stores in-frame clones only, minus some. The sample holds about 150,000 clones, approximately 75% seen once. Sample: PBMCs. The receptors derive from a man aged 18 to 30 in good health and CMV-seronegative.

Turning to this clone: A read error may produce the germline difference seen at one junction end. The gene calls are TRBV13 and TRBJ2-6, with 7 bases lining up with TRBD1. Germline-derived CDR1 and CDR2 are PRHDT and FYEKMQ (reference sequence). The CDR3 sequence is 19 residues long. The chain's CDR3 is CASSPEWTGYSSGANGLTF. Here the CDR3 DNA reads TGTGCCAGCAGCCCCGAATGGACAGGATATAGCTCTGGGGCCAACGGCCTGACTTTC.

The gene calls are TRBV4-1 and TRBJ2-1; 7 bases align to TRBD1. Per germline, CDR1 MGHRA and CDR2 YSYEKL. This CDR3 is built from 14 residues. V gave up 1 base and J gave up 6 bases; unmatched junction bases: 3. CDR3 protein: CASSQVGDSNEQFF. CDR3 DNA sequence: TGCGCCAGCAGCCAAGTCGGGGACAGCAATGAGCAGTTCTTC.

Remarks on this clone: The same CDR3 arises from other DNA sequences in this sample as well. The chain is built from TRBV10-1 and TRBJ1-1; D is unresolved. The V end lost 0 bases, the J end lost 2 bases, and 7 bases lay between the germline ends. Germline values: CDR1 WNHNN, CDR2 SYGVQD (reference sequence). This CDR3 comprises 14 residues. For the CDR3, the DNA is TGCGCCAGCAGTGAGTCGACGGGAAACACTGAAGCTTTCTTT. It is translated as CASSESTGNTEAFF.

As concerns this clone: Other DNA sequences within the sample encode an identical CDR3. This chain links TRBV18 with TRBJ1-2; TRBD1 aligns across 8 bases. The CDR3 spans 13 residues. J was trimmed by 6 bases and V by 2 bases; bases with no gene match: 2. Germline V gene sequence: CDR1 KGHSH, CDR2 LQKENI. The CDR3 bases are TGTGCCAGCTCACCAAACAGGGGGGATGGCTACACCTTC. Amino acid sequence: CASSPNRGDGYTF.

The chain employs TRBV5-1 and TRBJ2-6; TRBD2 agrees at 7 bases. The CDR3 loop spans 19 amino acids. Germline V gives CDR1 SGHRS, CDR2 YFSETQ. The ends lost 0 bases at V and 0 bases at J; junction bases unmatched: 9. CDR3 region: CASSLEKGGPLSGANVLTF. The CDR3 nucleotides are TGCGCCAGCAGCTTGGAGAAGGGAGGGCCCCTCTCTGGGGCCAACGTCCTGACTTTC.

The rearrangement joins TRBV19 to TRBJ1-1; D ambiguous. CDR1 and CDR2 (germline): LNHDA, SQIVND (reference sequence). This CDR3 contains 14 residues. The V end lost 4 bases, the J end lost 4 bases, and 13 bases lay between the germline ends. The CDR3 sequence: CASSTTWEGTEAFF. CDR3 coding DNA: TGTGCCAGTAGTACGACTTGGGAGGGCACTGAAGCTTTCTTT.

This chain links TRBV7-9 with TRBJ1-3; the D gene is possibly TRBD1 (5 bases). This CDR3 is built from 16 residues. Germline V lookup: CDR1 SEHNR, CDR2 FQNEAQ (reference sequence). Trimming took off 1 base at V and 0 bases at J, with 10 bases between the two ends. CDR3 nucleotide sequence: TGTGCCAGCAGCTTAGGCCCAGGGTCCTCTGGAAACACCATATATTTT. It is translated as CASSLGPGSSGNTIYF.

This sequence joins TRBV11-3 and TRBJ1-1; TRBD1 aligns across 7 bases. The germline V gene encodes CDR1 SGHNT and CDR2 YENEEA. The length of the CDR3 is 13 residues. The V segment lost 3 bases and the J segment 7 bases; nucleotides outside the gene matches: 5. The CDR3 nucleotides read TGTGCCAGCAGCTTCAGGGGGTACCGTGAAGCTTTCTTT. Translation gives CASSFRGYREAFF. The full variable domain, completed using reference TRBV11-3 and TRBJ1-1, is EAGVVQSPRYKIIEKKQPVAFWCNPISGHNTLYWYLQNLGQGPELLIRYENEEAVDDSQLPKDRFSAERLKGVDSTLKIQPAELGDSAVYLCASSFRGYREAFFGQGTRLTVV.

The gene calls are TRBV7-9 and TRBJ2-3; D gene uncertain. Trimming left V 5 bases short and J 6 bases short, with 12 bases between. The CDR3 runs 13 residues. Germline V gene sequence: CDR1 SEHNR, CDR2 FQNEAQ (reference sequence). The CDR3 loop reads CASSPLNADTQYF. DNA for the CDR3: TGTGCCAGCAGCCCACTGAATGCCGATACGCAGTATTTT.